This TCR beta chain emerged from a study of read filtering for tumor transcriptome and immune sequencing. This clonotype was recorded a few times. Molecular barcoded adaptors covering alpha/delta and beta/gamma chains were used on roughly 370 ng RNA. TCRdb itself ran the reads through MiXCR, one entry per CDR3 protein. The table has approximately 62,000 distinct CDR3 sequences, roughly 20% seen once. Per germline, CDR1 DFQATT and CDR2 SNEGSKA (reference sequence). J lost 2 bases, V lost 5 bases, and 11 bases had no gene match. The CDR3 length is 16 residues. The sample was a population of CD138-negative cells sorted from bone marrow. The V and J genes are TRBV20-1 and TRBJ2-1; TRBD1 matches at 8 bases. The receptor was isolated from a donor at least 40 years old with multiple myeloma. For the CDR3, the DNA is TGCAGTGCTCTCCCGGACAGGGCAAGAACCTACAATGAGCAGTTCTTC. It yields the protein CSALPDRARTYNEQFF.